A single T cell receptor beta chain is shown here with its context. Just one base apart from a much larger clone, this may be a read error. Blood genomic DNA input for TRB amplification was about 220-500 ng. The germline CDR1 and CDR2 sequences are SGHVS and FNYEAQ. The CDR3 sequence is 15 residues long. V shed 6 bases and J shed 3 bases, with 15 bases lying between them. The entry originates in a study of T and B cells in COVID-19 patients. TRB rearrangements were amplified by multiplex PCR with BIOMED2 TRB-A/B primers. Using its own MiXCR run on the multiplex PCR reads, TCRdb lists one record per CDR3 protein. This sample has a few thousand distinct CDR3 sequences, with 20% to 30% found just once.

The sample taken for sequencing was blood. The receptor was derived from a human donor with active COVID-19. J is TRBJ2-1 and V is TRBV7-6; D remains unclear. The CDR3, as DNA: TGTGCCAGCAGTCTCTCCACGAGCTTCTACAATGAGCAGTTCTTC. It translates to CASSLSTSFYNEQFF.